This T cell receptor (beta chain) originates from a study of T-cell reconstitution after alpha-beta-depleted transplantation in children. Study-wide results and limits: The origin of high day-60 TCRbeta diversity in some patients lay in surviving recipient T cells and thymic progenitors. A year had passed since transplant, and T-cell counts and diversity by then came mostly from newly produced T cells. About two months after transplant, alpha-beta T cells reportedly came from several hundred expanded graft clones.

Germline assignment: CDR1 MNHNS and CDR2 SASEGT. Trimming at V came to 7 bases and at J to 4 bases, leaving 10 bases not matched to a gene. CDR3 length: 15 residues. As regards this clonotype: Its antigen remains unidentified.

This sample's TCRbeta library carried unique molecular identifier barcodes. TCRdb independently ran MiXCR on the PCR reads; one entry per CDR3 protein. This table holds some 300,000 distinct CDR3 sequences, roughly 7.8% found once. The sample consisted of peripheral blood, taken 360 days after TCRalphabeta/CD19-depleted stem cell transplant. This TCR came from a female patient aged 2 to 10 who had a stem cell transplant for Fanconi anemia, so the T cells may come from the graft donor. The J gene is TRBJ2-5, the V gene TRBV6-1; 9 bases line up with TRBD1. CDR3 bases: TGTGCCAGCACCCCGGGACAGGGATCCAGAGAGACCCAGTACTTC. This gives the protein CASTPGQGSRETQYF.